This is a list of T cell receptor beta chains from one sample in a study of T cell responses to AZD1222 COVID-19 vaccine. Generated by immunoSEQ multiplex PCR, the TCRdb table keeps only in-frame clones and is missing some. Seen here are 100,000 to 150,000 clones, around 89% observed once, and the top ten hold approximately 12%. Sequenced here: peripheral blood, sampled on day 0 of MenACWY control vaccination. All receptors derive from an adult in good health. CDR3s include the opening cysteine and the closing phenylalanine or tryptophan. D genes are given only for firm matches. Size is omitted from some rows. Given values are once, few, many or a class for expanded clones.

TRBJ1-3 once TRBV11-3 15 NA TGTGCCAGCAGCTTAGAATTGTCCTCTGGAAACACCATATATTTT CASSLELSSGNTIYF
TRBJ2-3 few TRBV6-1 20 TRBD2 TGTGCCAGCAGTGGTGGCCTAGCGGGAGGATTTTTTCGACGCACAGATACGCAGTATTTT CASSGGLAGGFFRRTDTQYF
TRBJ1-6 NA TRBV2 15 TRBD1 TGTGCCAGCAGTACAAGGACAGGGAGAAATTCACCCCTCCACTTT CASSTRTGRNSPLHF
TRBJ2-1 NA TRBV6-5 15 TRBD2 TGTGCCAGCAAGGAGGGAGGGGTAGGGATGAATGAGCAGTTCTTC CASKEGGVGMNEQFF
TRBJ1-2 NA TRBV6-5 11 NA TGTGCCAGCACCAACGGGGGGGGCTACACCTTC CASTNGGGYTF
TRBJ2-1 NA TRBV10-3 11 NA TGTGCCATCAGTGAAAACAATGAGCAGTTCTTC CAISENNEQFF
TRBJ2-1 NA TRBV6-5 13 NA TGTGCCAGCAGTTACTTGAGGAGGAATGAGCAGTTCTTC CASSYLRRNEQFF
TRBJ2-1 NA TRBV10-2 15 NA TGCGCCAGCAGTGAGGACGGATCTGCCTACAATGAGCAGTTCTTC CASSEDGSAYNEQFF
TRBJ1-5 NA TRBV27 15 NA TGTGCCAGCAGTTTAGAGGGGAAGAAATATCAGCCCCAGCATTTT CASSLEGKKYQPQHF
TRBJ2-1 NA TRBV7-4 16 TRBD1 TGTGCCAGCAGCTTAGGGGACAGGGGAAACTACAATGAGCAGTTCTTC CASSLGDRGNYNEQFF
TRBJ2-1 NA TRBV2 12 NA TGTGCCAGCAAACTAGAGTTTGGTGAGCAGTTCTTC CASKLEFGEQFF
TRBJ2-3 NA TRBV19 14 TRBD2 TGTGCCAGTAGAGGAACTAGCGAAGGAGATACGCAGTATTTT CASRGTSEGDTQYF
TRBJ1-1 NA TRBV6-5 14 TRBD1 TGTGCCAGCGCACACAGGGGGCAGAACACTGAAGCTTTCTTT CASAHRGQNTEAFF